The rows below give T cell receptor beta chains drawn from one sample of a study of regulatory T cells in long-lasting Graves disease. TCRdb passed the multiplex PCR reads through MiXCR, listing each CDR3 protein once. The sample has 350,000 to 450,000 distinct CDR3 sequences, under 15% seen once. These data also formed part of another study, on T cells in Graves' hyperthyroidism and ophthalmopathy.

Here the sequenced sample was peripheral blood mononuclear cells (PBMCs), taken at new diagnosis, from a patient treated with antithyroid drugs. These receptors were taken from a woman in her twenties or thirties with Graves disease. The CDR3 runs from the conserved cysteine through the conserved F or W. The D gene is left open where the match is weak. Size tells how often a clone was seen (once, few, many) or the class of an expanded clone, and some rows leave it out.

clone_size | j_call | d_call | v_call | cdr3_nt | cdr3_aa
many | TRBJ1-5 | - | TRBV20-1 | TGCAGTGCTAGAGCGAGGGGAAAGAGTCTGAACAGTCAGCCCCAGCATTTT | CSARARGKSLNSQPQHF
many | TRBJ1-3 | TRBD1 | TRBV7-8 | TGTGCCAGCAGCTCGGACAGGGGACGTGGAAACACCATATATTTT | CASSSDRGRGNTIYF
many | TRBJ2-5 | TRBD1 | TRBV28 | TGTGCCAGCAGTACCGGGACAGGGAGGGTTCGGGAGACCCAGTACTTC | CASSTGTGRVRETQYF
- | TRBJ1-2 | TRBD1 | TRBV27 | TGTGCCAGCAGTTTGAGGACCCCGGGACAGGGGTATGGCTACACCTTC | CASSLRTPGQGYGYTF
- | TRBJ2-7 | - | TRBV9 | TGTGCCAGCAGCGTAGGCCCCCGGGACGTGCCCTACGAGCAGTACTTC | CASSVGPRDVPYEQYF
many | TRBJ2-3 | TRBD2 | TRBV6-9 | TGTGCCAGCAGTTACCTAGCGGGGGGCACAGATACGCAGTATTTT | CASSYLAGGTDTQYF
many | TRBJ1-1 | - | TRBV6-1 | TGTGCCAGCAGTGAAGAAGGCTACACTGAAGCTTTCTTT | CASSEEGYTEAFF
- | TRBJ2-1 | TRBD1 | TRBV28 | TGTGCCAGCACTAGACAGGGGGAGCGGGTCAATGAGCAGTTCTTC | CASTRQGERVNEQFF
few | TRBJ2-5 | - | TRBV29-1 | TGCAGCGTTACCCCAGGGCGCGAGACCCAGTACTTC | CSVTPGRETQYF
few | TRBJ2-5 | - | TRBV5-1 | TGCGCCAGCAGCTCCATAACAGGTCGAGAGACCCAGTACTTC | CASSSITGRETQYF
- | TRBJ2-3 | TRBD2 | TRBV11-2 | TGTGCCAGCAGCCTCAGAGGGCGGGAGTGGACAGATACGCAGTATTTT | CASSLRGREWTDTQYF
many | TRBJ2-7 | TRBD2 | TRBV10-3 | TGTGCCATCAGTGAGGGACTAGCGGGAAAAGGCGAGCAGTACTTC | CAISEGLAGKGEQYF
many | TRBJ2-7 | - | TRBV7-9 | TGTGCCAGCAGCTTGGGGGAGCGATCCTCAAATTTC | CASSLGERSSNF
few | TRBJ2-7 | TRBD1 | TRBV4-2 | TGTGCCAGCAGCCAGGGGACAGGGGGCATCCTTGGGTACGAGCAGTACTTC | CASSQGTGGILGYEQYF
few | TRBJ2-5 | TRBD2 | TRBV20-1 | TGCAGTGCCTTCAGCGGGAGCCAAGAGACCCAGTACTTC | CSAFSGSQETQYF
many | TRBJ2-1 | TRBD2 | TRBV2 | TGTGCCAAAAGGACTAGCGGGAGCAATGAGCAGTTCTTC | CAKRTSGSNEQFF
many | TRBJ2-7 | - | TRBV7-9 | TGTGCCAGCGAGAACAGGGAACGACCCTACGAGCAGTACTTC | CASENRERPYEQYF
- | TRBJ2-2 | TRBD2 | TRBV10-3 | TGTGCCATCAGCAAAGCGGGGACGGAGAACACCGGGGAGCTGTTTTTT | CAISKAGTENTGELFF
few | TRBJ1-2 | TRBD1 | TRBV11-2 | TGTGCCAGCAGCCGGGACAGGCTACTAAGGGGTGACTATGGCTACACCTTC | CASSRDRLLRGDYGYTF
- | TRBJ2-6 | TRBD2 | TRBV28 | TGTGCCAGCAGTTCTCTAGCGGGAGACGGTGGGGCCAACGTCCTGACTTTC | CASSSLAGDGGANVLTF
many | TRBJ2-2 | TRBD2 | TRBV7-3 | TGTGCCAGCAGCGCCCCGGGACTAGCGGGAGGGACCGGGGAGCTGTTTTTT | CASSAPGLAGGTGELFF
few | TRBJ2-1 | TRBD1 | TRBV12-3/TRBV12-4 | TGTGCCAGCAGCCTTACTAAAACAGGGGGCATCCCGTTCTTC | CASSLTKTGGIPFF
many | TRBJ2-5 | - | TRBV18 | TGTGCCAGCTCACCAAGGGTGACAGAGACCCAGTACTTC | CASSPRVTETQYF